This entry is about one T cell receptor (beta chain). Its binding antigen is unknown. One base away there is no much larger clone; base qualities are not given. Counted from cysteine to phenylalanine, this CDR3 has 12 amino acids. Just CDR3 DNA is preserved here, 36 bases in frame from base 1. V is shortened by 5 bases, J by 3 bases, and the region joining them spans 5 bases. The germline V gene gives CDR1 as KGHSH and CDR2 as LQKENI. This sample was taken from a study of blood T cell repertoires in COVID-19 (dated by TCRdb to 2018 to 2021). About the study as a whole: The collaborator samples originated in the United States, Italy and Spain and spanned the acute and convalescent phases of COVID-19. Deeply sampled blood TCRbeta repertoires from subjects exposed to, actively infected with, or recovered from COVID-19 were included in the dataset. The repertoires were released in a freely available public database intended as a resource for research on the immune response to SARS-CoV-2. The material from the prospective study consisted of cDNA or gDNA derived from T cells, B-cell-depleted T cells, or PBMCs. Where HLA class I and class II types were available, the types were taken from metadata supplied by the sample provider, not from assay-based typing. Nearly every sample came with metadata listing a de-identified subject ID, COVID-19 status, age in years and sex. Samples were obtained from the ongoing ImmuneRACE study (first 160 participants) and from about 1,300 subjects provided by 6 global collaborators.

Collaborating institutions collected whole blood in K2EDTA tubes following their own protocols. Collaborator samples were shipped for TCRbeta analysis as frozen whole blood, isolated PBMCs, or DNA extracted from either sample type. Paper-wide results and their limitations: The quantity of clinical and demographic metadata differed by source and by participant and was supplied without curation.

TCRbeta CDR3 regions were amplified from genomic DNA using the immunoSEQ Assay, a bias-controlled multiplex PCR. Processing in the source paper ran as follows. Within the assay, amplification of reference gene primers was used to estimate how many nucleated cells each sample contained. Sequence reads were collapsed and filtered to measure the absolute abundance of every unique TCRbeta CDR3 rearrangement. For each sample, productive Simpson clonality was calculated as the square root of Simpson's diversity index over productive rearrangements. The source is immuneACCESS, and TCRdb retained only in-frame sequences with V and J called. Part of the clones is not carried over; for the studies checked, unresolved V genes explain less than half of this, and the remainder is unexplained. Clone size and V and J calls were adopted from that table, with D and trimming inferred from the DNA. The sample profile shows approximately 110,000 clones; more than 80% of them were found once. In total, the top ten clones hold approximately 30% of the sample.

The chain is made from TRBV18 and TRBJ1-3; no D gene can be assigned with confidence. The sequencing sample was made of peripheral blood. The sequence was obtained from a woman of 80 years or more with acute or convalescent COVID-19. The CDR3 corresponds to CASSRSGNTIYF. The DNA sequence is as follows: TGTGCCAGCTCAAGGAGTGGAAACACCATATATTTT.